This TCR beta chain was obtained from a study of blood T cell repertoires in COVID-19. Profiled with immunoSEQ multiplex PCR; TCRdb holds only in-frame clones, not every one. The sample records approximately 45,000 clones, roughly 89% being singletons. Germline lookup yields CDR1 SEHNR and CDR2 FQNEAQ (reference sequence). This CDR3 is 15 amino acids long. V dropped 6 bases and J dropped 5 bases, with 18 bases sitting between them. This clonotype was sampled from a man in his forties or fifties with COVID-19, enrolled during active disease. V and J are TRBV7-9 and TRBJ2-3, with D possibly TRBD2 on 7 matching bases. Sequencing was performed on peripheral blood. CDR3 residues: CASSRREGVGDTQYF. The CDR3 DNA sequence: TGTGCCAGCAGTCGTAGGGAGGGGGTCGGAGATACGCAGTATTTT.